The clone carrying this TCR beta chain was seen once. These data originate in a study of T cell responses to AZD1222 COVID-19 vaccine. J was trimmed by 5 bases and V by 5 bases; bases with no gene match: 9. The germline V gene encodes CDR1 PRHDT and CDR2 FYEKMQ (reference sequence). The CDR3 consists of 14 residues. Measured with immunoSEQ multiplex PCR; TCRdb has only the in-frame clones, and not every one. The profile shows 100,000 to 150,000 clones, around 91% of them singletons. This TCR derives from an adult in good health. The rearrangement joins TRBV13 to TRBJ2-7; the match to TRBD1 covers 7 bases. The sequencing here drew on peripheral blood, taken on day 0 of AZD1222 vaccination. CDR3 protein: CASSTGQVSHEQYF. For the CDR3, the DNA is TGTGCCAGCAGCACCGGACAGGTGAGCCACGAGCAGTACTTC.